This entry features one T cell receptor (beta chain) sequence. Its binding antigen is unknown. Per-base qualities were not stored, and no clone one base away is much larger. Whole blood was collected in K2EDTA tubes by collaborating institutions according to the institutions' own protocols. For TCRbeta analysis, collaborators shipped samples as frozen whole blood, isolated PBMCs, or DNA extracted from either of those sample types. These data belong to a study of blood T cell repertoires in COVID-19 (dated by TCRdb to the early 2020s). Study-level background: Samples from collaborators originated in the United States, Italy and Spain and spanned both the acute and convalescent phases of COVID-19. The material from the prospective study consisted of cDNA or gDNA derived from T cells, B-cell-depleted T cells, or PBMCs. Deeply sampled blood TCRbeta repertoires from subjects exposed to, actively infected with, or recovered from COVID-19 were included in the dataset. The repertoires were made available in a free public database intended to serve as a resource for research on the immune response to SARS-CoV-2. The samples were drawn from the first 160 participants of the ongoing ImmuneRACE study and from more than 1,000 subjects provided by 6 global collaborators. Sample metadata almost always included a de-identified subject ID, COVID-19 status, age in years and sex. Where HLA class I and class II types were available, the types were taken from metadata supplied by the sample provider, not from assay-based typing.

What the work shows at the level of the full study, not this receptor alone: The amount of clinical and demographic metadata varied by source and participant and was provided uncurated.

The immunoSEQ Assay, a bias-controlled multiplex PCR, was used to amplify TCRbeta CDR3 regions from genomic DNA. The original methods were these. The number of nucleated cells in each sample was estimated by amplification of reference gene primers within the assay. To quantify the absolute abundance of each unique TCRbeta CDR3 rearrangement, sequence reads were collapsed and filtered. For each sample, productive Simpson clonality was calculated by taking the square root of Simpson's diversity index across productive rearrangements. TCRdb retrieved this table from immuneACCESS and kept in-frame rearrangements only. Not all clones are present; in checked studies, unresolved V genes account for under half, and no reason is known for the remainder. Clone size and V and J calls were adopted from that table, with D and trimming inferred from the DNA. The sample table shows about 100,000 clones, and about 89% are seen once. The top ten clonotypes cover around 2.1% of the sample.

CDR1 and CDR2, looked up from the germline V gene, are MGHDK and SYGVNS. Measured from the cysteine to the phenylalanine, the CDR3 is 13 residues long. Only the CDR3 region is kept as DNA, spanning 39 bases read in frame from base 1. Trimming takes 4 bases from V and 2 bases from J, and the germline ends sit 8 bases apart. The sequence is built from TRBV25-1 and TRBJ1-2; there is no confident call for the D gene. What was sequenced was peripheral blood. The clonotype originates from a man in his forties or fifties with active COVID-19. CDR3 loop: CASSASKNYGYTF. The nucleotides read TGTGCCAGCAGTGCGAGCAAAAACTATGGCTACACCTTC.